This T cell receptor (beta chain) was sequenced during a study of long-term antiretroviral therapy in people with HIV. Study-wide results and caveats: Pre-ART expanded clones dominated the repertoire at every time point. Controls exceeded HIV repertoires in CDR3 length range.

This was the immunoSEQ v3.0 assay at survey level. The assay was immunoSEQ multiplex PCR, and TCRdb's table has in-frame clones only and misses some. The repertoire includes approximately 30,000 clones, roughly 84% of them detected once, and around 6% sits in the top ten. The germline V gene has CDR1 SQVTM and CDR2 ANQGSEA. The CDR3 runs to 11 residues. Trimming removed 5 bases from V and 8 bases from J, with 9 bases in between. On this clone itself: Its specificity is unknown.

The receptor was derived from a young man with HIV. The sequencing used unsorted PBMCs, collected 0.4 years after starting antiretroviral therapy. The rearrangement links TRBV29-1 to TRBJ1-4; D is uncertain. The DNA for the CDR3 is TGCAGCGTTTCGACCGGGGAAAAACTGTTTTTT. Encoded protein: CSVSTGEKLFF.